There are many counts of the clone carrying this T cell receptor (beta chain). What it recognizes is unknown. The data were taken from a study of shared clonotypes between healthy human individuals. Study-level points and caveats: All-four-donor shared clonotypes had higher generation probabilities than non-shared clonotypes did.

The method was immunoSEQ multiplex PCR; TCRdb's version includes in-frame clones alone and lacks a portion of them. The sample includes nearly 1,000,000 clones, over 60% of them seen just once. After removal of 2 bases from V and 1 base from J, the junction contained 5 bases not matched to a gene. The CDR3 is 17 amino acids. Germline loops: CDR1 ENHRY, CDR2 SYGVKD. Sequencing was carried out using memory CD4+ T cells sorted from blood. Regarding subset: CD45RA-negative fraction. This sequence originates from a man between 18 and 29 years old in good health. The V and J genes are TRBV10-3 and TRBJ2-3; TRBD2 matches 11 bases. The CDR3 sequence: CAISEPLAGGGTDTQYF. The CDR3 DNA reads TGTGCCATCAGTGAGCCTTTAGCGGGGGGGGGCACAGATACGCAGTATTTT.